These T cell receptor beta chains were read from a single sample in a study of T-cell memory formation after mild COVID-19. TCRdb analysed the 5' RACE reads with MiXCR anew, one entry per CDR3 protein. The sample holds about half a million distinct CDR3 sequences, about 18% seen once. The specimen was PBMCs or a T cell subset sorted from them (not recorded which). The receptor set was obtained from an adult woman who had mild COVID-19 (a few samples of this study predate the infection). Cell type and time point are not known. Both conserved end residues are part of each CDR3. The D gene is left open where the match is weak. Clone size is given for some rows only: seen once, a few or many times, or a class if the clone is expanded.

j_call clone_size v_call d_call cdr3_nt cdr3_aa
TRBJ2-7 many TRBV5-1 - TGCGCCAGCAGCTTGAGCGACGAGCAGTACTTC CASSLSDEQYF
TRBJ1-2 - TRBV6-5 - TGTGCCAGCAGGGAGGATTTAAGAGGCTTGTATGGCTACACCTTC CASREDLRGLYGYTF
TRBJ1-2 - TRBV12-3/TRBV12-4 - TGTGCCAGCAGCCTTGATAAAGGCTACACCTTC CASSLDKGYTF
TRBJ1-5 - TRBV19 - TGTGCCAGTAGTATAGGGGGGAAGCCCCAGCATTTT CASSIGGKPQHF
TRBJ1-2 few TRBV6-5 - TGTGCCAGCAGTTACTCAAGGCAGGGAGCTAACTATGGCTACACCTTC CASSYSRQGANYGYTF
TRBJ2-7 few TRBV5-1 TRBD2 TGCGCCAGCAGCTCTACTGGGACTAGCGGCGCATACGAGCAGTACTTC CASSSTGTSGAYEQYF
TRBJ1-2 - TRBV24-1 - TGTGCCACCAGTGACGGGGGTAATGGCTACACCTTC CATSDGGNGYTF
TRBJ2-3 few TRBV20-1 - TGCAGTGCTAGACCAAGAAACTCTAGCACAGATACGCAGTATTTT CSARPRNSSTDTQYF
TRBJ1-1 few TRBV7-2 - TGTGCCAGCAGCCCAGGGACCCAGAACACTGAAGCTTTCTTT CASSPGTQNTEAFF
TRBJ2-1 few TRBV7-8 TRBD2 TGTGCCAGCAGCTTATGGGCCTTAGCGGGGCCCCAGGACAATGAGCAGTTCTTC CASSLWALAGPQDNEQFF
TRBJ2-3 - TRBV6-6 - TGTGCCAGCAGTTGGCGTCAGGGAGGGGGTACAGATACGCAGTATTTT CASSWRQGGGTDTQYF
TRBJ2-2 few TRBV3-1 - TGTGCCAGCAGCCAATCGGGGCATAACGGGGAGCTGTTTTTT CASSQSGHNGELFF
TRBJ2-7 - TRBV3-1 TRBD2 TGTGCCAGCAGCCGGGCAAGCGGGACTGCGAACGAGCAGTACTTC CASSRASGTANEQYF
TRBJ2-1 many TRBV6-2/TRBV6-3 - TGTGCCAGCAGGTGGGCCTACAATGAGCAGTTCTTC CASRWAYNEQFF
TRBJ1-2 - TRBV5-1 TRBD1 TGCGCCAGCAGCTTGTTCGCCGGGACAGGGGGTCAGATCTATGGCTACACCTTC CASSLFAGTGGQIYGYTF
TRBJ2-5 few TRBV5-1 TRBD2 TGCGCCAGCAGCTTCGGGGTAGCGGGAGTGGAGACCCAGTACTTC CASSFGVAGVETQYF
TRBJ2-7 - TRBV4-2 - TGTGCCAGCAGCCAAGATCTGGGGACCACTCTACCCGACTACGAGCAGTACTTC CASSQDLGTTLPDYEQYF
TRBJ2-1 few TRBV4-1 TRBD1 TGCGCCAGCAGCCAGGGACAGGGGGCCGATGAGCAGTTCTTC CASSQGQGADEQFF
TRBJ1-1 - TRBV5-1 - TGCGCCAGCAGGTGGGGGGCGAACACTGAAGCTTTCTTT CASRWGANTEAFF
TRBJ2-7 - TRBV29-1 - TGCAGCGTTCTCCCGGAGGAGAGCTCCTACGAGCAGTACTTC CSVLPEESSYEQYF
TRBJ2-5 - TRBV20-1 TRBD1 TGCAGTGCGAGACTTCCGACAGGGAATCAGGAGACCCAGTACTTC CSARLPTGNQETQYF
TRBJ2-1 - TRBV5-1 TRBD1 TGCGCCAGCACCAACGGACAGGTTTACAATGAGCAGTTCTTC CASTNGQVYNEQFF
TRBJ2-5 few TRBV20-1 - TGCAGTGCTAGAGAACTAGGGACCATAGAGACCCAGTACTTC CSARELGTIETQYF
TRBJ2-1 - TRBV20-1 TRBD2 TGCAGTGCCGCTAGCGGGAGGGCCCAATCCCCTGAGCAGTTCTTC CSAASGRAQSPEQFF
TRBJ1-1 - TRBV10-3 - TGTGCCATCACCGACCCCCTTACAGGGTTAGCTTTCTTT CAITDPLTGLAFF
TRBJ2-7 few TRBV28 - TGTGCCAGCAGTTCGGACATTCGCGAGCAGTACTTC CASSSDIREQYF
TRBJ2-7 - TRBV5-5 TRBD1 TGTGCCAGCAGCCGTCCCGGGACAGGGGGCGTCGAGCAGTACTTC CASSRPGTGGVEQYF
TRBJ2-7 - TRBV12-3/TRBV12-4 - TGTGCCAGCAGTTCCCGGGGACATTATTCCTACGAGCAGTACTTC CASSSRGHYSYEQYF
TRBJ2-1 few TRBV5-1 - TGCGCCAGCAGCTTGATAAGCTCCTACAATGAGCAGTTCTTC CASSLISSYNEQFF
TRBJ1-2 - TRBV6-5 TRBD1 TGTGCCAGCAGGGACAGGGAGATGTATGGCTACACCTTC CASRDREMYGYTF
TRBJ2-2 few TRBV7-2 - TGTGCCAGCAGCTTAACAGGCCCGACCTCCACCGGGGAGCTGTTTTTT CASSLTGPTSTGELFF
TRBJ2-1 - TRBV12-3/TRBV12-4 - TGTGCCAGCAGTTTTAATCGTGAGCAGTTCTTC CASSFNREQFF
TRBJ1-2 - TRBV2 - TGTGCCAGCACGGCAAGCTATGGCTACACCTTC CASTASYGYTF
TRBJ2-7 - TRBV24-1 TRBD2 TGTGCCACCAGTGATCCAGCGGGAGGGCCCCCTTACGAGCAGTACTTC CATSDPAGGPPYEQYF
TRBJ2-3 - TRBV5-1 - TGCGCCAGCAGCTCTATCCAAGCGGAAACGAGCACAGATACGCAGTATTTT CASSSIQAETSTDTQYF
TRBJ2-7 many TRBV7-9 TRBD1 TGTGCCAGCAGCAAAATGGGACAGCTCGAGCAGTACTTC CASSKMGQLEQYF
TRBJ2-3 - TRBV5-8 TRBD2 TGTGCCAGCAACGGTCTAGCGGGAGTTCAAGATACGCAGTATTTT CASNGLAGVQDTQYF